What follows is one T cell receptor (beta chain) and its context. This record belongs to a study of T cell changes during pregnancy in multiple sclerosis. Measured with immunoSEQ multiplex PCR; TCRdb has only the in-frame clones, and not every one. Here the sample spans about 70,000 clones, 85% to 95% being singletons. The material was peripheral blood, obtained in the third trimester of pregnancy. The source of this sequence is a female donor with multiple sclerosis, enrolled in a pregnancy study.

The CDR3 reads CASSSRDRGTYEQYF. For the CDR3, the DNA is TGTGCCAGCAGTTCTCGGGACAGGGGAACCTACGAGCAGTACTTC. This sequence joins TRBV27 and TRBJ2-7; 10 bases match TRBD1. The CDR3 totals 15 residues. The germline gives CDR1 MNHEY, CDR2 SMNVEV (reference sequence). V lost 4 bases to trimming and J lost 2 bases; unmatched junction nucleotides: 5.